This T cell receptor beta chain was sequenced in a study of blood T cell repertoires in COVID-19. Study-level information: COVID-19 samples, acute and convalescent, were from the United States, Italy and Spain. In each case, the material was cDNA or gDNA derived from T cells, B-cell-depleted T cells, or PBMCs.

Using immunoSEQ multiplex PCR, the repertoire was profiled, and TCRdb retains in-frame clones only, with some absent. The profile shows fewer than 200,000 clones, roughly 70% of them singletons. Looked up from germline, CDR1 is ENHRY and CDR2 is SYGVKD. Trimming cost V 3 bases and J 1 base, with 15 bases left between them. The CDR3 spans 16 residues. Sequenced sample: peripheral blood. This chain joins TRBV10-3 and TRBJ2-5; the D gene is possibly TRBD2 (6 bases). The sequence was obtained from a woman older than 75 with acute or convalescent COVID-19. Here the CDR3 reads CAISDQSRDFQETQYF. CDR3 coding DNA: TGTGCCATCAGTGATCAATCCCGGGACTTCCAAGAGACCCAGTACTTC.